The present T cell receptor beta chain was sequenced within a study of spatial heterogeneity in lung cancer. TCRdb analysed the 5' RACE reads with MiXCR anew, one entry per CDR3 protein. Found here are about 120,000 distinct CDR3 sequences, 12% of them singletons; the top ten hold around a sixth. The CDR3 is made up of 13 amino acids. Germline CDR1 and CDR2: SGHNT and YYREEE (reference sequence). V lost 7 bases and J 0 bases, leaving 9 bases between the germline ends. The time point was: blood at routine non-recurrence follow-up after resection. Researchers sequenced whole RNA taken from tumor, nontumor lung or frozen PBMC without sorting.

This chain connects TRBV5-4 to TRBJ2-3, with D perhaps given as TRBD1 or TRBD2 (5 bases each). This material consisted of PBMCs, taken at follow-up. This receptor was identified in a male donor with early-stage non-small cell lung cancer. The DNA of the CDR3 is TGTGCCAGCGGTCGGGGCAGCACAGATACGCAGTATTTT. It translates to CASGRGSTDTQYF.